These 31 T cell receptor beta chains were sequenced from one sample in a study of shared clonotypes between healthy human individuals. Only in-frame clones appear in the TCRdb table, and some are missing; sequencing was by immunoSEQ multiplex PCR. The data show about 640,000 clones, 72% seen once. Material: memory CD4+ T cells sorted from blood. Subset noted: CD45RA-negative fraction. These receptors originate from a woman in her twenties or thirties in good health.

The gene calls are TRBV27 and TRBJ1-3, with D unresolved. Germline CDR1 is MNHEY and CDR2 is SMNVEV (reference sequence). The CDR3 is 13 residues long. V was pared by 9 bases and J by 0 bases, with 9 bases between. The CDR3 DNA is TGTGCCAGGGTATGGATCTCTGGAAACACCATATATTTT. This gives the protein CARVWISGNTIYF.

CDR3 DNA sequence: TGTGCCAGCAGTTTGCGACTAGCGAGCGAGCAGTACTTC. This gives the protein CASSLRLASEQYF. The V and J genes are TRBV28 and TRBJ2-7, with 8 nucleotides matching TRBD2. V lost 3 bases and J lost 6; bases outside the gene matches: 4. The germline CDR1 and CDR2 sequences are MDHEN and SYDVKM. This CDR3 has 13 amino acids.

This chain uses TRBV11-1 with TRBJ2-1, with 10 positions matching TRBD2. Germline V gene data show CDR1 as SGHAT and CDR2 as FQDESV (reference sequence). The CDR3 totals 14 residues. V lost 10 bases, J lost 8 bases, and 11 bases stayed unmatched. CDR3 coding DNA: TGTGCCACCGAACAAGCGGGAGGGAGGGATGAGCAGTTCTTC. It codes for CATEQAGGRDEQFF.

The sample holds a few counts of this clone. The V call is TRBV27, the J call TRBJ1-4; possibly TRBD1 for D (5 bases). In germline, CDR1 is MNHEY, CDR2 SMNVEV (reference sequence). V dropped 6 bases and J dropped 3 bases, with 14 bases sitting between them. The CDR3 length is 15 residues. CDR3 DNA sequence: TGTGCCAGCAGGCCTCAGGGTGTAGCTAATGAAAAACTGTTTTTT. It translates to CASRPQGVANEKLFF.

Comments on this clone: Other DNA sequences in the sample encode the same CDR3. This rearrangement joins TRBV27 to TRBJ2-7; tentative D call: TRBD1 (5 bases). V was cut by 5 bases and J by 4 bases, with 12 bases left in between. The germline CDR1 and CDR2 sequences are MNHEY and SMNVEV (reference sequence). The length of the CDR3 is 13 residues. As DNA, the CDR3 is TGTGCCAGCAGTCCCCTTGACAGTTACGAGCAGTACTTC. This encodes CASSPLDSYEQYF.

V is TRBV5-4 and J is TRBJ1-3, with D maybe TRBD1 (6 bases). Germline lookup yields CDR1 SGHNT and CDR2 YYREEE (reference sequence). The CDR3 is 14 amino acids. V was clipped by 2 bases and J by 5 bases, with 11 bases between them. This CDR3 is CASSFPDSRNTIYF. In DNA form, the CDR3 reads TGTGCCAGCAGCTTCCCGGACAGCAGAAACACCATATATTTT.

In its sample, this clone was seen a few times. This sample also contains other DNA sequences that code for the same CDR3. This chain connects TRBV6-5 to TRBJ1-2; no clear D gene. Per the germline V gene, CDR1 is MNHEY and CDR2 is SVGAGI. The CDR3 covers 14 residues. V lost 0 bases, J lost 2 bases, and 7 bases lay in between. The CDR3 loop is CASSYSGGNYGYTF. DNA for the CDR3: TGTGCCAGCAGTTACTCGGGTGGGAACTATGGCTACACCTTC.

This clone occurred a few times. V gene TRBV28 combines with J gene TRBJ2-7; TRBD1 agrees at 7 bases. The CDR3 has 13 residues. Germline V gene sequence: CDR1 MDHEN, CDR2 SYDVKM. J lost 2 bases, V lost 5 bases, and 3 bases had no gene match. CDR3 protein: CASSTGQTYEQYF. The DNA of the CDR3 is TGTGCCAGCAGTACGGGACAGACCTACGAGCAGTACTTC.

The CDR3 region has the DNA TGTGCCAGCAGTTCAGTTATTACTCCCTTCTCTGGGGCCAACGTCCTGACTTTC. This gives the protein CASSSVITPFSGANVLTF. The chain recombines TRBV28 with TRBJ2-6; D remains ambiguous. Trimming removed 4 bases at V and 0 bases at J, with 16 bases between. This CDR3 region has 18 residues. Germline CDR1 reads MDHEN; CDR2 reads SYDVKM.

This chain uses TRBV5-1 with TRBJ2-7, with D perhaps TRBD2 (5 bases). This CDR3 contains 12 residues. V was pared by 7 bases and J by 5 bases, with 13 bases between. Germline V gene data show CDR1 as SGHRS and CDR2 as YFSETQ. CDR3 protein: CASGPRGDEQYF. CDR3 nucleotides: TGCGCCAGCGGACCACGGGGAGACGAGCAGTACTTC.

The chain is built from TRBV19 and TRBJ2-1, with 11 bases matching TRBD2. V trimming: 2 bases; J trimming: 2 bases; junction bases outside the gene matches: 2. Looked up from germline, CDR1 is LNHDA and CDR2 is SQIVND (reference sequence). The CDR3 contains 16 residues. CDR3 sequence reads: CASSIRTSGPYNEQFF. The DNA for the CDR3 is TGTGCCAGTAGTATACGGACTAGCGGGCCCTACAATGAGCAGTTCTTC.

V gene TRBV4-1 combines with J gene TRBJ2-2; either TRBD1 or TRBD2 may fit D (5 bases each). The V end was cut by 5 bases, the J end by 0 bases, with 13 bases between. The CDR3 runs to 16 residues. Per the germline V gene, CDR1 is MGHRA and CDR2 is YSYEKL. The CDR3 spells CASSTPGRANTGELFF. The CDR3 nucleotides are TGCGCCAGCAGCACACCGGGACGGGCGAACACCGGGGAGCTGTTTTTT.

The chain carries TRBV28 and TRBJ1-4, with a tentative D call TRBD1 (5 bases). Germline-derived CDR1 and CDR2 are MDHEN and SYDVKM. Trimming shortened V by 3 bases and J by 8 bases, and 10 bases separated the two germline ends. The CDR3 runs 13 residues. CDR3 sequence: CASSLGRVEKLFF. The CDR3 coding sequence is TGTGCCAGCAGTTTGGGCAGGGTGGAAAAACTGTTTTTT.

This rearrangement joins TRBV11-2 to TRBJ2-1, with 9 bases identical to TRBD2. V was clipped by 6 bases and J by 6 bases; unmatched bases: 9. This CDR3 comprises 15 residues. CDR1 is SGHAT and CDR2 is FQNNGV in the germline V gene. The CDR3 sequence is CASRRLAVSPNEQFF. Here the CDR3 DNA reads TGTGCCAGCAGACGACTAGCGGTTTCCCCCAATGAGCAGTTCTTC.

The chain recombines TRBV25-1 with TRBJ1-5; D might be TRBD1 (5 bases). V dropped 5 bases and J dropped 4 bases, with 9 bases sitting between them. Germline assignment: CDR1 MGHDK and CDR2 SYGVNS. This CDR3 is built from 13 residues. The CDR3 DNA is TGTGCCAGCAGTCAGTGGGGGAATCAGCCCCAGCATTTT. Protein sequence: CASSQWGNQPQHF. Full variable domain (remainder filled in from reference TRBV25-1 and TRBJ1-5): EADIYQTPRYLVIGTGKKITLECSQTMGHDKMYWYQQDPGMELHLIHYSYGVNSTEKGDLSSESTVSRIRTEHFPLTLESARPSHTSQYLCASSQWGNQPQHFGDGTRLSIL.

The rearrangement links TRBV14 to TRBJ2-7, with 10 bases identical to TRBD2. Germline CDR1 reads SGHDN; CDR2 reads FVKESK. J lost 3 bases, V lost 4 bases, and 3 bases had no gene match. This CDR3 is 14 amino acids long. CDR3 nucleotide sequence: TGTGCCAGCAGCCCTCGGACTAGCGGCTACGAGCAGTACTTC. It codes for CASSPRTSGYEQYF.

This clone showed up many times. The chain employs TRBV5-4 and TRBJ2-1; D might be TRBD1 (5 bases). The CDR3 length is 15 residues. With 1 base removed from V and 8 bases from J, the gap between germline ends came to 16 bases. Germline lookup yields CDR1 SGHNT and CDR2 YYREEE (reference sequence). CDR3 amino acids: CASSLQAGRKDEQFF. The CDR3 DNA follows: TGTGCCAGCAGCTTGCAGGCAGGGCGCAAGGATGAGCAGTTCTTC.

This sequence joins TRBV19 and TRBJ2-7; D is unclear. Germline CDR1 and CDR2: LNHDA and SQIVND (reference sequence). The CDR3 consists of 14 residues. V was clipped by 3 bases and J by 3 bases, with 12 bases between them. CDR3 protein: CASSMKSRNYEQYF. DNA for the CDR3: TGTGCCAGTAGTATGAAATCGAGAAACTACGAGCAGTACTTC.

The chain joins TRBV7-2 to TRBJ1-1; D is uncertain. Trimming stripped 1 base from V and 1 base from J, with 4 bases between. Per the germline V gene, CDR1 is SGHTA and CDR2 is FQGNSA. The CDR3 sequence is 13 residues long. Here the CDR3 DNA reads TGTGCCAGCAGCTTAGAGCGGAACACTGAAGCTTTCTTT. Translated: CASSLERNTEAFF.

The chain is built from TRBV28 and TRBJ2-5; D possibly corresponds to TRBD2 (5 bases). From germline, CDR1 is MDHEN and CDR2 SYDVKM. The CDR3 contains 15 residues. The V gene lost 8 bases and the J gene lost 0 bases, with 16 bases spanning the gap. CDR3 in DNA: TGTGCCAGCTGTGAGGCGGGTAGAGACCAAGAGACCCAGTACTTC. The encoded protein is CASCEAGRDQETQYF. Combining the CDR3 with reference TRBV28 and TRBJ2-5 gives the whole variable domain DVKVTQSSRYLVKRTGEKVFLECVQDMDHENMFWYRQDPGLGLRLIYFSYDVKMKEKGDIPEGYSVSREKKERFSLILESASTNQTSMYLCASCEAGRDQETQYFGPGTRLLVL.

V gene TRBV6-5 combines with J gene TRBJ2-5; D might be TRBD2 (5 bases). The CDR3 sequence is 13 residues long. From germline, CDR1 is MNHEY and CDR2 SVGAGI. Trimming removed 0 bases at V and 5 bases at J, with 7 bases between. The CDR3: CASSYSSGETQYF. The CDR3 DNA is TGTGCCAGCAGTTACTCGTCGGGGGAGACCCAGTACTTC.

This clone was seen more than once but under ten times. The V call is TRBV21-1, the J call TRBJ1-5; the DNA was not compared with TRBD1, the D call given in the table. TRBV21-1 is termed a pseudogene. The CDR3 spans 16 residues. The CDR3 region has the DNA TGTGCCAGCAGCAAGCGACAGGACAATAGCAATCAGCCCCAGCATTTT. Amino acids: CASSKRQDNSNQPQHF.

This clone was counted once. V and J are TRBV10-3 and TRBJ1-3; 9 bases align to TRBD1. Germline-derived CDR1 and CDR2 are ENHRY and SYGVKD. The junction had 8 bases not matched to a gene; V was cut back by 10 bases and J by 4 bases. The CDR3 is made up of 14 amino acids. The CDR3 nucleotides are TGTGCCACCCGGGACAGGGAGTTGGGAAACACCATATATTTT. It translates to CATRDRELGNTIYF.

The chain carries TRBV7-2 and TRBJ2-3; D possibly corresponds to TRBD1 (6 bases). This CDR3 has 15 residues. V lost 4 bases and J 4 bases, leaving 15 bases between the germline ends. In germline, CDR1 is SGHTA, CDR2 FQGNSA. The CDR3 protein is CASSSATGSADTQYF. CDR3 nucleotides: TGTGCCAGCAGCTCCGCTACAGGGAGCGCAGATACGCAGTATTTT.

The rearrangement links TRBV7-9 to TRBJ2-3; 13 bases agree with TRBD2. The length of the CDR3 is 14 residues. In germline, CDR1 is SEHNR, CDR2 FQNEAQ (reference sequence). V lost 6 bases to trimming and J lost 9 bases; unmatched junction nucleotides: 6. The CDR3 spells CASSKGLAGTTQYF. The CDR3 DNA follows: TGTGCCAGCAGTAAGGGACTAGCGGGGACGACGCAGTATTTT.

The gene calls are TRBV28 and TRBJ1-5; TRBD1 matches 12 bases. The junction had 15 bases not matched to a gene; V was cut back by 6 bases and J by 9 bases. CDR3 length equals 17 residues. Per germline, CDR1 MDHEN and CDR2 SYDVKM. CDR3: CASRNPGQGAAVRPQHF. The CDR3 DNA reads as TGTGCCAGCAGAAATCCGGGACAGGGGGCCGCGGTGAGGCCCCAGCATTTT.

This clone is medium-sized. The CDR3 DNA is TGCAGCGCGGTGGGATGGGCAGGGGGCAATGAGCAGTTCTTC. Encoded protein: CSAVGWAGGNEQFF. The chain links TRBV29-1 to TRBJ2-1; the match to TRBD1 covers 7 bases. The CDR3 length is 14 residues. CDR1 and CDR2 from the germline V gene are SQVTM and ANQGSEA. The V and J ends lost 7 bases and 6 bases, in that order; junction bases with no gene match: 12.

The CDR3 region is CATSSLTTRRQYF. The DNA of the CDR3 is TGTGCCACCAGCAGTCTGACCACCCGTAGACAGTACTTC. J is TRBJ2-7 and V is TRBV15; no reliable D call. Germline V gene sequence: CDR1 LNHNV, CDR2 YYDKDF (reference sequence). Trimming pared 3 bases from V and 10 bases from J, leaving 16 bases between. The CDR3 sequence is 13 residues long.

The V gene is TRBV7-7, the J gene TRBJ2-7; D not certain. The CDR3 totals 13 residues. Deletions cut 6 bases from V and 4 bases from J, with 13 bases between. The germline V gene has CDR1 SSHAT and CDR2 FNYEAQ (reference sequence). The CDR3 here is CASSQEPAYEQYF. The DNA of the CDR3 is TGTGCCAGCAGTCAAGAGCCAGCGTACGAGCAGTACTTC.

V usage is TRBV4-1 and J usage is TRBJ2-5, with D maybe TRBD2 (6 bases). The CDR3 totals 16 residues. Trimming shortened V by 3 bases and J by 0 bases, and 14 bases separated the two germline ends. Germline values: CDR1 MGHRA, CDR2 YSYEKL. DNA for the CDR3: TGCGCCAGCAGCCAGCTTAGCAGCGGGTACCAAGAGACCCAGTACTTC. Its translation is CASSQLSSGYQETQYF.

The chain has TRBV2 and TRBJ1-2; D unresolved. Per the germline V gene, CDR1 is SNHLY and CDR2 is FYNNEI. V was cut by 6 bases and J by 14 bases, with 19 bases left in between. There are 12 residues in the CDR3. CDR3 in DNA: TGTGCCAGCAGAGAACAGACTACACATCGGACCTTC. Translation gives CASREQTTHRTF.